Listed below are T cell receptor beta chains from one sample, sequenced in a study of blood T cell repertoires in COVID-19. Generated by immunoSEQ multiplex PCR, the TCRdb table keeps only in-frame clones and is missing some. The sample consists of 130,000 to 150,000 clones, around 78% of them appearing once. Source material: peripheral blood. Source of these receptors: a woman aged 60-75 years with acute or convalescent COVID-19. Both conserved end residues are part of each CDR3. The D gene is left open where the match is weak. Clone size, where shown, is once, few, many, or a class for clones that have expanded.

CSASETTTNEKLFF TGCAGTGCTAGTGAGACAACAACTAATGAAAAACTGTTTTTT - TRBJ1-4 once TRBV20-1
CASSLTGQGNHEQYF TGCGCCAGCAGCTTGACCGGACAGGGGAACCACGAGCAGTACTTC TRBD1 TRBJ2-7 few TRBV5-1
CASSKGETGGNNEQFF TGTGCCAGCAGCAAAGGGGAGACAGGGGGGAACAATGAGCAGTTCTTC - TRBJ2-1 - TRBV21-1
CASSEALGQGYNQPQHF TGTGCCAGCAGTGAAGCGCTGGGGCAGGGGTACAATCAGCCCCAGCATTTT - TRBJ1-5 - TRBV6-1
CASSLYFPSGREGVNEQFF TGTGCCAGCAGCCTCTATTTCCCGAGCGGGAGGGAGGGAGTCAATGAGCAGTTCTTC TRBD2 TRBJ2-1 - TRBV6-2/TRBV6-3
CASSPDGGNEKLFF TGTGCCAGCAGCCCCGACGGGGGAAATGAAAAACTGTTTTTT - TRBJ1-4 - TRBV7-9
CASDRGRSNQPQHF TGTGCCAGCGACAGGGGGCGAAGCAATCAGCCCCAGCATTTT TRBD1 TRBJ1-5 - TRBV6-5
CASSLGTGDPNTGELFF TGCGCCAGCAGCTTGGGGACAGGGGACCCGAACACCGGGGAGCTGTTTTTT TRBD1 TRBJ2-2 - TRBV5-1
CASKNPQGNSPLHF TGTGCCAGCAAGAATCCACAGGGCAATTCACCCCTCCACTTT - TRBJ1-6 - TRBV6-5
CASRLFSSYNEQFF TGTGCCAGCAGACTATTCAGCTCCTACAATGAGCAGTTCTTC - TRBJ2-1 once TRBV6-5
CASSVLGGLAQPQHF TGTGCCAGTAGTGTCCTAGGGGGCTTGGCTCAGCCCCAGCATTTT TRBD1 TRBJ1-5 few TRBV19
CASSFPREQFF TGTGCCAGCAGCTTCCCGCGCGAGCAGTTCTTC - TRBJ2-1 - TRBV7-9
CASSLDLGDRGYTF TGTGCCAGCAGCTTAGACCTAGGGGATCGTGGCTACACCTTC - TRBJ1-2 few TRBV7-8
CATSDEGAGFQETQYF TGTGCCACCAGTGATGAGGGAGCGGGGTTCCAAGAGACCCAGTACTTC TRBD2 TRBJ2-5 - TRBV24-1
CASSSPRGGLSRSSYEQYF TGTGCCAGCAGCTCCCCTAGAGGCGGCCTATCACGTTCCAGCTACGAGCAGTACTTC - TRBJ2-7 once TRBV7-9
CATRGAEFYSNQPQHF TGTGCCACCAGAGGAGCCGAATTTTATAGCAATCAGCCCCAGCATTTT - TRBJ1-5 - TRBV24-1
CASSRDRAPFEQFF TGTGCCAGCTCCCGGGACAGGGCACCTTTCGAGCAGTTCTTC TRBD1 TRBJ2-1 - TRBV25-1
CAISGGHTGAPYEQYF TGTGCCATCAGTGGGGGTCACACAGGGGCCCCCTACGAGCAGTACTTC TRBD1 TRBJ2-7 - TRBV10-3
CASSPSGTGLTGELFF TGTGCCAGCAGCCCCTCCGGGACAGGGCTGACCGGGGAGCTGTTTTTT TRBD1 TRBJ2-2 - TRBV7-9
CASSLSTGPDEQYF TGTGCCAGCAGCCTATCGACAGGGCCCGATGAGCAGTACTTC TRBD1 TRBJ2-7 once TRBV7-9
CAWDDSFNEQFF TGTGCCTGGGACGACAGCTTCAATGAGCAGTTCTTC - TRBJ2-1 once TRBV30
CASSAGLVYNEQFF TGTGCCAGCAGCGCGGGACTAGTCTACAATGAGCAGTTCTTC TRBD2 TRBJ2-1 - TRBV9
CASSLVGGDGYTF TGTGCCAGCAGCTTAGTCGGGGGAGACGGCTACACCTTC - TRBJ1-2 once TRBV7-2
CASSRAGGTRLEQYF TGTGCCAGCAGCAGAGCGGGAGGGACTCGGTTGGAGCAGTACTTC TRBD2 TRBJ2-7 - TRBV5-4
CASSRYSGSGNEQFF TGTGCCAGCTCACGATACAGCGGGAGCGGGAATGAGCAGTTCTTC TRBD2 TRBJ2-1 - TRBV18
CASSLRAGLGELFF TGCGCCAGCAGCCTCCGCGCGGGACTCGGGGAGCTGTTTTTT - TRBJ2-2 - TRBV5-1
CASSPAYGDSSGNTIYF TGTGCCAGCTCACCCGCTTATGGGGACAGCTCTGGAAACACCATATATTTT TRBD1 TRBJ1-3 - TRBV18
CAIRGLAGANPVRFEQFF TGTGCCATCAGAGGACTAGCGGGGGCCAACCCTGTTCGTTTTGAGCAGTTCTTC TRBD2 TRBJ2-1 - TRBV10-3
CASSLGGDTDTQYF TGCGCCAGCAGCTTGGGCGGGGACACAGATACGCAGTATTTT - TRBJ2-3 - TRBV5-1
CASSPGQGATNEQFF TGTGCCAGCAGCCCGGGACAGGGGGCAACCAATGAGCAGTTCTTC TRBD1 TRBJ2-1 once TRBV5-4
CASSHALAGVNEQFF TGTGCCAGCAGCCATGCACTAGCGGGAGTTAATGAGCAGTTCTTC TRBD2 TRBJ2-1 - TRBV3-1/TRBV3-2
CAWKNTGSSYNSPLHF TGTGCCTGGAAAAATACAGGCAGCTCCTATAATTCACCCCTCCACTTT - TRBJ1-6 - TRBV30
CASSPDPGNTIYF TGTGCCAGCAGCCCGGACCCGGGGAACACCATATATTTT - TRBJ1-3 few TRBV5-6
CSVAGQGPPLWGEQYF TGCAGCGTTGCCGGGCAGGGGCCCCCCCTGTGGGGTGAGCAGTACTTC - TRBJ2-7 - TRBV29-1
CASSLALAGGNEQFF TGCGCCAGCAGCTTGGCACTAGCGGGAGGGAATGAGCAGTTCTTC TRBD2 TRBJ2-1 - TRBV5-1
CASSPREDTQYF TGTGCCAGCTCACCCCGCGAAGATACGCAGTATTTT - TRBJ2-3 - TRBV18
CASSLLLSGGSTEQYF TGTGCCAGCAGCTTATTACTTAGCGGGGGAAGTACCGAGCAGTACTTC TRBD2 TRBJ2-7 - TRBV13
CASSLGVKSGYTF TGTGCCAGCAGCCTGGGAGTCAAGAGTGGCTACACCTTC - TRBJ1-2 once TRBV12-3/TRBV12-4
CASSITGSPRSGANVLTF TGTGCCAGCAGTATAACAGGGAGCCCTCGCTCTGGGGCCAACGTCCTGACTTTC - TRBJ2-6 - TRBV2
CASSPTSARTDTQYF TGTGCCAGCAGCCCGACTAGCGCCCGCACAGATACGCAGTATTTT TRBD2 TRBJ2-3 - TRBV5-4
CASSGQGMDTGELFF TGTGCCAGCAGCGGCCAGGGTATGGACACCGGGGAGCTGTTTTTT - TRBJ2-2 few TRBV2
CSVAQNQETQYF TGCAGCGTTGCGCAGAATCAAGAGACCCAGTACTTC - TRBJ2-5 - TRBV29-1
CASSLAAGLVSEQFF TGCGCCAGCAGCTTGGCCGCGGGACTAGTAAGTGAGCAGTTCTTC TRBD2 TRBJ2-1 - TRBV5-1
CASSLGGSWETQYF TGTGCCAGCAGCCTTGGTGGGAGTTGGGAGACCCAGTACTTC - TRBJ2-5 - TRBV7-8
CASSSTGSVAQNEQFF TGTGCCAGCAGCTCCACCGGGAGTGTGGCACAGAATGAGCAGTTCTTC - TRBJ2-1 - TRBV3-1/TRBV3-2
CASSLWASGRVYEQYF TGTGCCAGCAGTTTATGGGCTAGCGGGAGGGTATACGAGCAGTACTTC TRBD2 TRBJ2-7 - TRBV28
CASSTGTGVNEQFF TGTGCCAGCAGCACCGGGACAGGGGTCAATGAGCAGTTCTTC TRBD1 TRBJ2-1 - TRBV28
CAWSVDGQGIQPQHF TGTGCCTGGAGTGTCGATGGACAGGGGATCCAGCCCCAGCATTTT TRBD1 TRBJ1-5 few TRBV30